This T cell receptor beta chain was captured in a study of shared clonotypes between healthy human individuals. Study context: Per-donor plates numbered three CD4 naive, three CD4 memory, two CD8 naive and one CD8 memory.

CD45RO-negative, CCR7-positively selected cells formed the naive CD8 fraction, excluding terminally differentiated effector memory CD45RA+ cells. Only Caucasian adults living in Nashville, Tennessee served as donors. In the original processing: ImmunoSEQ output lacked quality scores and full-length reads, limiting matched filtering. Sequencing was performed with immunoSEQ multiplex PCR; in TCRdb, only in-frame clones are kept and a portion is missing. From that table come the V and J calls and clone size; the DNA was used to work out D and trimming. The data hold approximately 740,000 clones, with about 91% observed a single time. Per the germline V gene, CDR1 is MNHEY and CDR2 is SMNVEV (reference sequence). Trimming left V 2 bases short and J 7 bases short, with 18 bases between. CDR3 length equals 15 residues.

Sequencing was carried out using naive CD8+ T cells sorted from blood. The chain uses TRBV27 and TRBJ2-7; a weak D match, TRBD1 (5 bases). The source of this sequence is a young man in good health. CDR3 loop: CASSLGPSQGREQYF. The DNA for the CDR3 is TGTGCCAGCAGTTTAGGACCCTCCCAGGGTAGGGAGCAGTACTTC.